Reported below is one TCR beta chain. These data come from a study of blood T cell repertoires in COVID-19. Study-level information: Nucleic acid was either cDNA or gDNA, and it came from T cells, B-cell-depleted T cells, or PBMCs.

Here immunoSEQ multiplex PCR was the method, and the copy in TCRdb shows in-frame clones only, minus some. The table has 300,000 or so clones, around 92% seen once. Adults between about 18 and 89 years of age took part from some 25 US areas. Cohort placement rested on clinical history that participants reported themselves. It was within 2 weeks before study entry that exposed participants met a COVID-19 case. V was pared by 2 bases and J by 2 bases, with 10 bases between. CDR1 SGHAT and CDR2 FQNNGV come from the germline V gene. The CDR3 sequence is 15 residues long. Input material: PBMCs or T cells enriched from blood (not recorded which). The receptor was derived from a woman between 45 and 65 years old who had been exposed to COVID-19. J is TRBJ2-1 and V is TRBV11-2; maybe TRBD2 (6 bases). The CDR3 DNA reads TGTGCCAGCAGCTTATCCCGACTAGCCTACAATGAGCAGTTCTTC. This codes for CASSLSRLAYNEQFF.